These 6 T cell receptor beta chains came from one sample sequenced in a study of T cells after yellow fever vaccination (dated by TCRdb to the late 2010s). To prepare the library, 5' RACE was applied. These reads were obtained on an Illumina NovaSeq 6000. Through fastp at Q25 and MiXCR, TCRdb rebuilt clones from the public reads, retaining in-frame beta chains. When rows share a CDR3 protein, they turn into one entry using the most common DNA and genes. For this sample there are about 260,000 distinct CDR3 sequences; more than 3.5% appear just once. Approximately 18% of the sample is in the top ten clones. Per the publication, the treatment or condition label means: live attenuated yellow fever vaccine strain. This material consisted of PBMCs, taken 15 days after the yellow fever booster vaccination. These receptors all stem from a man younger than 35 who received the YFV17D yellow fever vaccine.

This clonotype was observed many times. This chain joins TRBV7-2 and TRBJ2-4, with TRBD2 identical over 7 bases. The germline V gene encodes CDR1 SGHTA and CDR2 FQGNSA. The length of the CDR3 is 15 residues. With 5 bases clipped from V and 5 bases from J, the junction kept 9 bases outside the gene matches. Here the CDR3 DNA reads TGTGCCAGCAGCCTCGCTAGCGGAACGCAAAACATTCAGTACTTC. Translating it yields CASSLASGTQNIQYF.

This clonotype was found a few times. V gene TRBV7-9 combines with J gene TRBJ2-3; weak D call: TRBD2 (5 bases). The CDR3 consists of 21 residues. V lost 2 bases, J lost 1 base, and 28 bases lay in between. Germline-derived CDR1 and CDR2 are SEHNR and FQNEAQ (reference sequence). The CDR3 coding sequence is TGTGCCAGCAGCTTACATCGTCGACACTCATCCATCATCGGGGGCACAGATACGCAGTATTTT. Translating it yields CASSLHRRHSSIIGGTDTQYF.

This chain connects TRBV6-6 to TRBJ2-6, with D perhaps TRBD1 or TRBD2 (6 bases each). The CDR3 sequence is 15 residues long. Between the trimmed V and J ends, which lost 6 bases and 4 bases, there was a span of 13 bases. Germline V CDR1 and CDR2: MNHNY, SVGAGI (reference sequence). As DNA, the CDR3 is TGTGCCAGCAGGATCCAGGGGAGGGGGGCCAACGTCCTGACTTTC. This translates into CASRIQGRGANVLTF.

This clonotype was seen ten or more times. J is TRBJ2-3 and V is TRBV2, with 8 bases fitting TRBD1. The CDR3 has 15 residues. Germline CDR1 is SNHLY and CDR2 is FYNNEI. Trimming took 6 bases from V and 1 from J; bases not matched to a gene: 6. The CDR3: CASSGGQGGTDTQYF. DNA for the CDR3: TGTGCCAGCAGCGGAGGACAGGGAGGCACAGATACGCAGTATTTT.

This clonotype was detected ten times or more. This chain joins TRBV12-3 or TRBV12-4 and TRBJ2-7, with TRBD1 identical over 7 bases. CDR3 length: 12 residues. V was pared by 4 bases and J by 9 bases, with 6 bases of the junction left unmatched. CDR3 amino acids: CASSSTGVVQYF. The CDR3 DNA reads as TGTGCCAGCAGTTCTACAGGGGTGGTGCAGTACTTC.

Many counts were recorded for this clonotype. The chain recombines TRBV12-3 or TRBV12-4 with TRBJ2-3; the D gene is possibly TRBD2 (6 bases). V was cut by 6 bases and J by 0 bases, with 13 bases left in between. The CDR3 runs 15 residues. The CDR3 DNA follows: TGTGCCAGCAGCTCCGGGACTTGGAGCACAGATACGCAGTATTTT. Residues: CASSSGTWSTDTQYF.